The 24 T cell receptor beta chains listed next were all sequenced from one sample in a study of response to subunit inactivated influenza vaccine. TCRdb reprocessed the RT-PCR reads with MiXCR, giving one entry per CDR3 protein. The sample has 650,000 to 700,000 distinct CDR3 sequences; roughly 14% are singletons. Sequenced material: PBMCs from blood, taken roughly 12 days after vaccination. The receptors were gathered from a man aged 50-60 years who received an inactivated influenza vaccine.

This clonotype was seen a handful of times. V and J are TRBV24-1 and TRBJ2-5, with 7 bases identical to TRBD1. V trimming: 4 bases; J trimming: 1 base; junction bases outside the gene matches: 2. The CDR3 is 14 residues long. Germline V gene data show CDR1 as KGHDR and CDR2 as SFDVKD. The CDR3, as DNA: TGTGCCACCAGTGACTGGGACAGCCAAGAGACCCAGTACTTC. Its translation: CATSDWDSQETQYF.

The gene calls are TRBV12-3 or TRBV12-4 and TRBJ1-3, with D hard to call. Trimming left V 1 base short and J 3 bases short, with 13 bases between. CDR3 size: 16 residues. The CDR3 DNA reads as TGTGCCAGCAGTTTAGGTTCCCACCTTGGTGGAAACACCATATATTTT. It specifies CASSLGSHLGGNTIYF.

In this sample, this clonotype turned up a few times. The chain couples TRBV3-1 to TRBJ1-1; D remains ambiguous. The germline CDR1 and CDR2 sequences are LGHDT and YNNKEL (reference sequence). The CDR3 loop spans 14 amino acids. The V gene lost 1 base and the J gene lost 1 base, with 7 bases spanning the gap. CDR3 bases: TGTGCCAGCAGCCAAGCTCCAGGGAACACTGAAGCTTTCTTT. Translated, it gives CASSQAPGNTEAFF.

The J gene is TRBJ2-2, the V gene TRBV7-2; D assignment may be TRBD1 or TRBD2 (5 bases each). Trimming cost V 5 bases and J 2 bases, with 12 bases left between them. The V gene's germline CDR1 is SGHTA and CDR2 FQGNSA. The CDR3 runs to 15 residues. The CDR3 DNA is TGTGCCAGCAGCGACCGGGGCCCTAACACCGGGGAGCTGTTTTTT. Translating it yields CASSDRGPNTGELFF.

This clonotype was picked up a small number of times. The chain links TRBV9 to TRBJ2-5; D is undetermined. From germline, CDR1 is SGDLS and CDR2 YYNGEE. The CDR3 consists of 14 residues. V gave up 5 bases and J gave up 2 bases, with 13 bases separating them. The CDR3 protein is CASSSGSPQETQYF. The CDR3 bases are TGTGCCAGCAGTTCCGGAAGCCCACAAGAGACCCAGTACTTC.

There are a few counts of this clonotype. The chain recombines TRBV29-1 with TRBJ2-7, with a weak D call TRBD2 (7 bases). The CDR3 covers 13 residues. Germline V gives CDR1 SQVTM, CDR2 ANQGSEA. V was pared by 4 bases and J by 7 bases, with 17 bases between. CDR3 nucleotide sequence: TGCAGCGTTGCGCGGGGGCTTGCCGGGGAGCAGTACTTC. Residues: CSVARGLAGEQYF.

The chain has TRBV7-2 and TRBJ2-3; 9 nucleotides align to TRBD1. Germline V gene lookup returns CDR1 SGHTA and CDR2 FQGNSA. The CDR3 consists of 16 residues. Losses at the gene ends were 2 bases for V and 5 bases for J; bases not matched to a gene: 8. The CDR3 spells CASSLSATGGQDTQYF. Written as DNA, the CDR3 is TGTGCCAGCAGCTTATCGGCCACAGGGGGCCAAGATACGCAGTATTTT.

CDR3 region: CATSDLSGQGRNEQFF. The DNA of the CDR3 is TGTGCCACCAGTGATTTGAGTGGTCAGGGGCGGAATGAGCAGTTCTTC. J is TRBJ2-1 and V is TRBV24-1; a weak D match, TRBD1 (6 bases). V lost 0 bases to trimming and J lost 7 bases, with 15 bases between them. CDR1 and CDR2 (germline): KGHDR, SFDVKD. The CDR3 length is 16 residues.

A few counts support this clonotype. The rearrangement links TRBV6-5 to TRBJ2-1; D possibly corresponds to TRBD1 (6 bases). The CDR3 extends over 12 amino acids. Germline-derived CDR1 and CDR2 are MNHEY and SVGAGI. Trimming stripped 7 bases from V and 10 bases from J, with 14 bases between. The CDR3 spells CASTQWQGEQFF. In DNA, the CDR3 is TGTGCCAGCACGCAGTGGCAGGGGGAGCAGTTCTTC.

In this sample, this clonotype turned up a few times. The chain recombines TRBV7-3 with TRBJ2-3, with 10 bases lining up with TRBD2. Germline assignment: CDR1 SGHTA and CDR2 FQGTGA. CDR3 size: 16 residues. V lost 6 bases to trimming and J lost 5 bases; unmatched junction nucleotides: 11. The CDR3, as DNA: TGTGCCAGCAGTCCAATGGGGCTAGCGGGAGAAGATACGCAGTATTTT. Its translation: CASSPMGLAGEDTQYF.

The chain couples TRBV19 to TRBJ2-2, with TRBD2 as a possible D gene (5 bases). This CDR3 has 15 residues. The germline V gene encodes CDR1 LNHDA and CDR2 SQIVND (reference sequence). Trimming cost V 7 bases and J 2 bases, with 14 bases left between them. As DNA, the CDR3 is TGTGCCAGTACCCAGCGTCCGGGAAACACCGGGGAGCTGTTTTTT. As protein: CASTQRPGNTGELFF.

The table lists this clonotype with a few counts. The DNA of the CDR3 is TGTGCCAGCAGCGACGCGGGAGACCTGGCGAACACCGGGGAGCTGTTTTTT. It codes for CASSDAGDLANTGELFF. The chain couples TRBV9 to TRBJ2-2; 7 bases fit TRBD2. From germline, CDR1 is SGDLS and CDR2 YYNGEE. V lost 3 bases, J lost 0 bases, and 8 bases stayed unmatched. The CDR3 is 17 amino acids.

V gene TRBV5-1 combines with J gene TRBJ2-5; D is undetermined. Between the trimmed V and J ends, which lost 0 bases and 1 base, there was a span of 13 bases. The germline V gene encodes CDR1 SGHRS and CDR2 YFSETQ. The CDR3 runs 16 residues. CDR3 sequence (DNA): TGCGCCAGCAGCTTGGGGCTGCCTTCGGCCCAAGAGACCCAGTACTTC. Its protein is CASSLGLPSAQETQYF.

This clonotype was recorded a few times. The genes are TRBV25-1 and TRBJ1-6; 12 bases line up with TRBD1. This CDR3 is built from 16 residues. With 7 bases clipped from V and 7 bases from J, the junction kept 8 bases outside the gene matches. CDR1 and CDR2 from the germline V gene are MGHDK and SYGVNS. The CDR3 region has the DNA TGTGCCAGCACCCCGCCCGGGACAGGGGGCAATTCACCCCTCCACTTT. Translated, it gives CASTPPGTGGNSPLHF.

This clonotype was seen more than once but under ten times. The chain combines TRBV6-2 or TRBV6-3 with TRBJ2-5; 8 bases are shared with TRBD2. The CDR3 loop spans 17 amino acids. V was pared by 6 bases and J by 5 bases, with 17 bases of the junction left unmatched. The germline V gene has CDR1 MNHEY and CDR2 SVGEGT. The CDR3 sequence is CASRPRPSGSMRETQYF. The CDR3 DNA reads as TGTGCCAGCAGACCAAGACCCAGCGGGAGTATGAGGGAGACCCAGTACTTC.

The chain couples TRBV12-3 or TRBV12-4 to TRBJ2-3, with D possibly matching TRBD1 (6 bases). The CDR3 loop spans 16 amino acids. The V end was cut by 10 bases, the J end by 0 bases, with 20 bases between. CDR3 nucleotide sequence: TGTGCCACCAGAGGCGCCAGGGGCCTTAGCACAGATACGCAGTATTTT. Translation: CATRGARGLSTDTQYF.

The chain couples TRBV5-1 to TRBJ2-6, with TRBD2 matching 7 bases. CDR3 length: 17 amino acids. Germline V lookup: CDR1 SGHRS, CDR2 YFSETQ. The J segment lost 3 bases and the V segment lost 4 bases, leaving 10 bases of the junction unmatched. CDR3 bases: TGCGCCAGCAGCCCCACGAGAGCGGGAAGTGGGGCCAACGTCCTGACTTTC. This sequence encodes CASSPTRAGSGANVLTF.

The chain recombines TRBV10-3 with TRBJ2-1, with TRBD2 matching over 12 bases. The CDR3 runs 15 residues. Germline V CDR1 and CDR2: ENHRY, SYGVKD. The V gene end was trimmed by 8 bases and the J gene end by 0 bases; junction bases not matched to a gene: 2. The CDR3 DNA reads as TGTGCCATCCGGACTAGCGGGACCTCCTACAATGAGCAGTTCTTC. Protein sequence: CAIRTSGTSYNEQFF.

A few counts support this clonotype. This CDR3 is CASSLSGAQYF. In nucleotides, the CDR3 is TGTGCCAGCAGCCTAAGCGGGGCGCAGTATTTT. This sequence joins TRBV14 and TRBJ2-3; 7 nucleotides align to TRBD2. J lost 10 bases, V lost 4 bases, and 2 bases had no gene match. The CDR3 sequence is 11 residues long. Germline V gene data show CDR1 as SGHDN and CDR2 as FVKESK.

This clonotype has a count of ten or more. The chain recombines TRBV4-1 with TRBJ2-5; 10 bases map to TRBD1. Germline V gene sequence: CDR1 MGHRA, CDR2 YSYEKL. Trimming cost V 1 base and J 5 bases; bases outside gene matches: 7. The CDR3 spans 16 residues. Here the CDR3 DNA reads TGCGCCAGCAGCCAAGGTTTGGGGACAGGGGTGGAGACCCAGTACTTC. The encoded protein is CASSQGLGTGVETQYF.

This clonotype occurred a few times. The gene calls are TRBV7-6 and TRBJ1-1; D might be TRBD1 (6 bases). Trimming removed 5 bases at V and 0 bases at J, with 10 bases between. CDR1 and CDR2 from the germline V gene are SGHVS and FNYEAQ. This CDR3 is built from 14 residues. In DNA, the CDR3 is TGTGCCAGCAGCCCTAGGGGGGTGAACACTGAAGCTTTCTTT. Its protein product is CASSPRGVNTEAFF.

This clonotype was detected once. The chain uses TRBV20-1 and TRBJ2-3; D gene ambiguous. V lost 2 bases and J 4 bases, leaving 13 bases between the germline ends. CDR1 is DFQATT and CDR2 is SNEGSKA in the germline V gene (reference sequence). CDR3 length equals 14 residues. The CDR3 loop reads CSARPPSSSDTQYF. The CDR3 coding sequence is TGCAGTGCTAGACCCCCTAGTAGCTCAGATACGCAGTATTTT.

This clonotype was detected only a few times. The chain links TRBV7-9 to TRBJ1-1; D remains ambiguous. Trimming cost V 5 bases and J 4 bases, with 20 bases left between them. CDR1 is SEHNR and CDR2 is FQNEAQ in the germline V gene (reference sequence). This CDR3 is 16 amino acids long. CDR3 amino acids: CASSPPGSKESTEAFF. The CDR3 coding sequence is TGTGCCAGCAGCCCACCGGGGTCAAAGGAGTCCACTGAAGCTTTCTTT.

This clonotype was counted ten times or more. V gene TRBV12-3 or TRBV12-4 combines with J gene TRBJ1-1; tentatively, D is TRBD1 (5 bases). The CDR3 is 14 residues long. V gave up 7 bases and J gave up 4 bases, with 16 bases separating them. The CDR3 nucleotides are TGTGCCAGCAACACATTCGGGGGTCGCACTGAAGCTTTCTTT. Its protein is CASNTFGGRTEAFF.